Sequencing of this T cell receptor beta chain was carried out in a study of tumor-infiltrating lymphocytes in primary liver carcinoma. Starting from around 510 ng of total RNA, TCR beta cDNA was produced with a primer in the constant region. Libraries covering TCR beta were generated through three nested multiplex PCR rounds (using a slightly modified ARM-PCR). Investigators reported that the first two PCR rounds, at 10 to 11 cycles each, used TRBV1-TRBV30 forward primers with a C-beta reverse primer. TCRdb re-analysed the multiplex PCR reads in MiXCR, keeping a single row per CDR3 protein. Of 320,000 or so distinct CDR3 sequences in the sample, less than 75% were seen once. Trimming pared 0 bases from V and 6 bases from J, leaving 13 bases between. Germline loops: CDR1 SGHRS, CDR2 YFSETQ. This CDR3 has 15 amino acids. In addition to blood RNA drawn from unsorted whole blood, germline DNA was extracted.

This receptor was taken from a man aged 40-49 years with primary liver carcinoma and hepatitis B virus infection. The rearrangement uses TRBV5-1 and TRBJ1-5; possibly TRBD1 for D (5 bases). The sample consisted of peripheral blood. CDR3 in DNA: TGCGCCAGCAGCTTGGACCAGGGATCGGGTCAGCCCCAGCATTTT. This gives the protein CASSLDQGSGQPQHF.